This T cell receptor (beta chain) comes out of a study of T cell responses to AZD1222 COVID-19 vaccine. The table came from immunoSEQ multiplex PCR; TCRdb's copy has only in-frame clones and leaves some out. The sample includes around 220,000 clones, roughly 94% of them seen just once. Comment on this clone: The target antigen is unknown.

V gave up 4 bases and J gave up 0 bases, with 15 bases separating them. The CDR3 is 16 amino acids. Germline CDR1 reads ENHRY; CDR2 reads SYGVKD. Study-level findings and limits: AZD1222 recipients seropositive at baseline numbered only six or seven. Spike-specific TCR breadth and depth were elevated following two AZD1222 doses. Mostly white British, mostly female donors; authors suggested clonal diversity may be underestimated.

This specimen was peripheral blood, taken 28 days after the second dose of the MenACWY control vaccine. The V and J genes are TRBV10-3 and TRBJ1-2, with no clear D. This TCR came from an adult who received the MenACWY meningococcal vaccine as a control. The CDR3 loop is CAISGSVGETNYGYTF. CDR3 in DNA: TGTGCCATCAGTGGGTCGGTCGGGGAGACTAACTATGGCTACACCTTC.